Detailed here is one T cell receptor (beta chain). Its antigen remains unknown. Several immunoSEQ plates received, in even portions, the genomic DNA of each subset. Measured with immunoSEQ multiplex PCR; TCRdb has only the in-frame clones, and not every one. The sample consists of 980,000 or so clones, 70% to 85% of them appearing once. These data originate in a study of shared clonotypes between healthy human individuals. Study outcomes and limitations: Generation probabilities were higher for clonotypes shared across all four sorted-subset donors than for unshared ones. It was anticipated that sequencing depth would influence how many clonotypes donors shared. The low donor count limited represented genetic and exposure-history diversity.

The sequence was collected from a man aged 18 to 29 in good health. The sample consisted of memory CD4+ T cells sorted from blood. Subset: CD45RA-negative fraction.

The CDR3: CASSPNRGGTDTQYF. The CDR3 bases are TGCGCCAGCAGCCCCAACAGGGGGGGTACAGATACGCAGTATTTT. The chain is built from TRBV5-1 and TRBJ2-3; perhaps TRBD1 as D (8 bases). CDR3 length equals 15 residues. The germline V and J ends were trimmed by 4 bases and 3 bases, with 15 bases remaining between them. Germline V gene data show CDR1 as SGHRS and CDR2 as YFSETQ.